This T cell receptor (beta chain) was profiled in a study of T cells of healthy individuals. A few counts support this clonotype. V shed 3 bases and J 7 bases; nucleotides not matched to a gene: 8. There are 14 residues in the CDR3. Per the germline V gene, CDR1 is SGDLS and CDR2 is YYNGEE. TCRdb fed the 5' RACE reads into MiXCR, producing one record per CDR3 protein. This sample has 65,000 to 90,000 distinct CDR3 sequences, with 5% found just once. The chain employs TRBV9 and TRBJ1-1; 8 bases are a match to TRBD1. The TCR originated in a female donor in good health. This chain's CDR3 is CASSAHTGGDEAFF. In DNA, the CDR3 is TGTGCCAGCAGCGCCCATACAGGGGGAGATGAAGCTTTCTTT.